This T cell receptor beta chain originates from a study of blood T cells in healthy people across ages. Study outcomes and limitations: Age showed a roughly linear inverse relationship with TCR beta diversity per million T cells. Naive CD4+ cells and diversity were both higher in long-lived donors than in aged donors.

With a J-beta primer mix and a sample-barcoded 5' primer, a second PCR ran about 6 to 11 cycles. TCRdb independently ran MiXCR on the 5' RACE reads; one entry per CDR3 protein. Of over 500,000 distinct CDR3 sequences listed, roughly a quarter are singletons. Germline CDR1 ENHRY, CDR2 SYGVKD. This CDR3 comprises 12 residues. The V end lost 8 bases, the J end lost 3 bases, and 10 bases lay between the germline ends. In the case of this clonotype: Its antigen is undetermined.

The same data also contributed to another study, on T cells of mothers and their children. Turning to that study: The donor cohort consisted of three healthy Caucasian mothers and their six children. Slightly higher but non-significant overlap marked related mother-child pairs versus unrelated pairs.

Specimen: blood. V gene TRBV10-3 combines with J gene TRBJ2-5; a weak D match, TRBD2 (7 bases). This receptor was identified in a boy aged 2-9 years in good health. DNA of the CDR3: TGTGCCATCGGGGGGGCAAAAGAGACCCAGTACTTC. This encodes CAIGGAKETQYF.